The rows below give T cell receptor beta chains drawn from one sample of a study of vaccination effects on CD4 cells after COVID-19. The repertoire was sequenced with immunoSEQ multiplex PCR; TCRdb's copy has only in-frame clones and lacks some. The sample has about 40,000 clones, about 62% seen once. No antigen has been assigned to these receptors. The sample was CD4+ T cells from PBMCs cultured without peptide, taken after COVID-19 vaccination. These receptors came from a human donor who received a COVID-19 vaccine. Each CDR3 is given with its conserved first and last residue. The order of the fields is D gene, clone size, V gene, J gene, CDR3 protein, CDR3 DNA. D genes are given only for firm matches. Size is stated for part of the rows, as once, few or many counts, or as a class when the clone is expanded.

>NA|NA|TRBV27|TRBJ1-6
CASSFVDTNSPLHF
TGTGCCAGCAGTTTTGTAGACACCAATTCACCCCTCCACTTT
>NA|NA|TRBV3-1/TRBV3-2|TRBJ1-1
CASSQSGAKSTEAFF
TGTGCCAGCAGCCAATCCGGGGCCAAGAGCACTGAAGCTTTCTTT
>TRBD2|NA|TRBV29-1|TRBJ2-4
CSVEGRGDIQYF
TGCAGCGTTGAGGGGCGGGGGGACATTCAGTACTTC
>TRBD1|NA|TRBV18|TRBJ1-5
CASSQQGGINQPQHF
TGTGCCAGCTCACAACAGGGGGGAATCAATCAGCCCCAGCATTTT
>TRBD1|NA|TRBV19|TRBJ1-2
CASSTAGTGAYGYTF
TGTGCCAGTAGTACAGCCGGGACAGGGGCATATGGCTACACCTTC
>TRBD1|once|TRBV5-5|TRBJ2-1
CASSSRGQLPPFYYEQFF
TGTGCCAGCAGCTCCAGGGGGCAACTACCCCCTTTCTATTATGAGCAGTTCTTC
>NA|once|TRBV5-4|TRBJ1-3
CASSVGGTGNTIYF
TGTGCCAGCAGCGTGGGGGGGACTGGAAACACCATATATTTT
>TRBD1|NA|TRBV9|TRBJ1-1
CASSVAGQGVPFF
TGTGCCAGCAGCGTAGCGGGACAGGGTGTTCCTTTCTTT
>NA|once|TRBV7-9|TRBJ1-1
CASSSRTRGDTEAFF
TGTGCCAGCAGCTCCAGGACAAGGGGGGACACTGAAGCTTTCTTT
>NA|NA|TRBV4-1|TRBJ1-4
CASSQGGGFEKLFF
TGCGCCAGCAGCCAAGGGGGGGGATTTGAAAAACTGTTTTTT
>NA|once|TRBV6-2/TRBV6-3|TRBJ2-7
CASSYLPSPGTFIYEQYF
TGTGCCAGCAGTTACTTACCGAGTCCTGGGACATTCATCTACGAGCAGTACTTC
>NA|NA|TRBV11-2|TRBJ1-2
CASSHWDYGYTF
TGTGCCAGCAGCCACTGGGACTATGGCTACACCTTC
>NA|NA|TRBV3-1/TRBV3-2|TRBJ2-5
CASSQTGISETQYF
TGTGCCAGCAGCCAAACAGGGATATCAGAGACCCAGTACTTC
>TRBD2|NA|TRBV3-1/TRBV3-2|TRBJ2-7
CASSQGASGGYEQYF
TGTGCCAGCAGCCAAGGGGCTAGCGGAGGATACGAGCAGTACTTC
>NA|NA|TRBV19|TRBJ1-2
CATIGPGYGYTF
TGTGCCACCATCGGTCCCGGGTATGGCTACACCTTC
>TRBD1|once|TRBV24-1|TRBJ2-2
CATSEHTSGTGLAGELFF
TGTGCCACCAGTGAGCATACATCCGGGACAGGGTTGGCCGGGGAGCTGTTTTTT
>NA|few|TRBV18|TRBJ1-5
CASSQGVSNQPQHF
TGTGCCAGCTCACAGGGGGTCAGCAATCAGCCCCAGCATTTT
>NA|NA|TRBV6-1|TRBJ2-2
CASSEEGGYTGELFF
TGTGCCAGCAGTGAAGAGGGGGGGTACACCGGGGAGCTGTTTTTT
>NA|few|TRBV5-1|TRBJ2-7
CASREGLLAYEQYF
TGCGCCAGCAGGGAGGGACTCCTGGCCTACGAGCAGTACTTC
>NA|few|TRBV10-3|TRBJ2-1
CAISPGKSEQFF
TGTGCCATCAGCCCCGGCAAATCCGAGCAGTTCTTC
>NA|NA|TRBV9|TRBJ2-5
CASSVGPGDQETQYF
TGTGCCAGCAGCGTAGGCCCCGGGGACCAAGAGACCCAGTACTTC
>NA|once|TRBV19|TRBJ2-7
CASLELGAALGEQYF
TGTGCCAGTTTAGAGTTGGGGGCTGCGCTGGGCGAGCAGTACTTC
>NA|NA|TRBV29-1|TRBJ1-4
CSVVQQGSSVNEKLFF
TGCAGCGTTGTTCAGCAGGGCTCAAGCGTCAATGAAAAACTGTTTTTT
>TRBD1|few|TRBV30|TRBJ2-1
CAWSGTGLVYEQFF
TGTGCCTGGAGCGGGACAGGTCTTGTGTATGAGCAGTTCTTC
>NA|NA|TRBV6-4|TRBJ2-7
CASIVTDASYEQYF
TGTGCCAGCATTGTGACAGACGCTTCCTACGAGCAGTACTTC
>TRBD1|NA|TRBV10-1|TRBJ1-4
CASSDRESEKLFF
TGCGCCAGCTCGGACAGGGAAAGTGAAAAACTGTTTTTT
>NA|few|TRBV2|TRBJ1-2
CASSEVQNYGYTF
TGTGCCAGCAGTGAAGTCCAAAACTATGGCTACACCTTC
>NA|NA|TRBV10-3|TRBJ1-4
CAISESGVSNEKLFF
TGTGCCATCAGTGAGTCAGGGGTTAGCAATGAAAAACTGTTTTTT
>TRBD2|NA|TRBV3-1/TRBV3-2|TRBJ2-3
CASSQEKREAGGTDTQYF
TGTGCCAGCAGCCAAGAAAAAAGGGAAGCGGGGGGCACAGATACGCAGTATTTT
>NA|few|TRBV18|TRBJ1-3
CASSPSGGTGNTIYF
TGTGCCAGCTCACCAAGCGGGGGCACTGGAAACACCATATATTTT
>NA|NA|TRBV19|TRBJ2-7
CASTPAGGRTYEQYF
TGTGCCAGTACCCCTGCCGGGGGCAGAACCTACGAGCAGTACTTC
>NA|few|TRBV3-1/TRBV3-2|TRBJ1-5
CASSQGGALSNQPQHF
TGTGCCAGCAGCCAAGGGGGGGCCCTTAGCAATCAGCCCCAGCATTTT
>NA|NA|TRBV5-1|TRBJ2-7
CASSTPGRASYEQYF
TGCGCCAGCAGCACCCCCGGAAGGGCCTCCTACGAGCAGTACTTC
>NA|NA|TRBV7-8|TRBJ2-3
CASSLVVPDTQYF
TGTGCCAGCAGCTTAGTGGTCCCAGATACGCAGTATTTT
>NA|once|TRBV5-5|TRBJ2-3
CASSRGRARVDTQYF
TGTGCCAGCAGCCGCGGTCGGGCGAGGGTGGATACGCAGTATTTT
>NA|NA|TRBV4-1|TRBJ1-2
CASSHVLVRTANDYGYTF
TGCGCCAGCAGCCACGTATTGGTAAGGACAGCAAATGACTATGGCTACACCTTC
>NA|NA|TRBV3-1/TRBV3-2|TRBJ1-6
CASSQGVRELWNSPLHF
TGTGCCAGCAGCCAAGGGGTCAGGGAACTTTGGAATTCACCCCTCCACTTT
>NA|NA|TRBV11-3|TRBJ1-2
CASSPEARGSDYGYTF
TGTGCCAGCAGCCCGGAGGCCAGGGGCTCGGACTATGGCTACACCTTC
>NA|NA|TRBV5-4|TRBJ1-3
CASSLSAGATGNTIYF
TGTGCCAGCAGCTTGTCCGCAGGCGCCACTGGAAACACCATATATTTT
>NA|once|TRBV30|TRBJ1-5
CAWSVSGYGQPQHF
TGTGCCTGGAGTGTGTCAGGATATGGCCAGCCCCAGCATTTT
>TRBD1|NA|TRBV7-8|TRBJ1-1
CASSLDQGAGTEAFF
TGTGCCAGCAGCTTAGATCAGGGGGCCGGCACTGAAGCTTTCTTT
>NA|few|TRBV3-1/TRBV3-2|TRBJ2-7
CASSHLPYEQYF
TGTGCCAGCAGCCACCTCCCCTACGAGCAGTACTTC
>NA|NA|TRBV23-1|TRBJ2-7
CASSQSNGASYEQYF
TGCGCCAGCAGTCAATCAAACGGAGCTAGCTACGAGCAGTACTTC
>TRBD1|NA|TRBV11-2|TRBJ1-5
CASSLHGQGDQPQHF
TGTGCCAGCAGCTTACACGGACAGGGGGACCAGCCCCAGCATTTT
>TRBD1|NA|TRBV3-1/TRBV3-2|TRBJ2-2
CASSQRLQGSGELFF
TGTGCCAGCAGCCAACGTTTACAGGGGTCCGGGGAGCTGTTTTTT
>TRBD1|NA|TRBV13|TRBJ2-7
CASSLPGQGTYEQYF
TGTGCCAGCAGCTTACCGGGACAGGGGACCTACGAGCAGTACTTC
>NA|many|TRBV11-1|TRBJ1-1
CASSFKGDTEAFF
TGTGCCAGCAGCTTCAAGGGCGACACTGAAGCTTTCTTT
>TRBD1|few|TRBV19|TRBJ2-1
CASSIFPHSTGAHTGSYNEQFF
TGTGCCAGTAGTATTTTCCCCCACTCGACAGGGGCGCACACGGGCTCCTACAATGAGCAGTTCTTC
>NA|NA|TRBV21-1|TRBJ1-2
CASSKLDGNYGYTF
TGTGCCAGCAGCAAATTAGACGGTAACTATGGCTACACCTTC
>NA|NA|TRBV7-2|TRBJ2-7
CASRGAGSEQYF
TGTGCCAGCAGGGGGGCCGGGAGTGAGCAGTACTTC
>TRBD2|few|TRBV20-1|TRBJ2-2
CSASLGASGRAGELFF
TGCAGTGCTAGTTTAGGGGCTAGCGGGAGAGCCGGGGAGCTGTTTTTT
>TRBD1|NA|TRBV5-4|TRBJ1-4
CASSVQGAVEKLFF
TGTGCCAGCAGCGTACAGGGGGCGGTAGAAAAACTGTTTTTT
>NA|few|TRBV24-1|TRBJ2-7
CATSDPGIHEQYF
TGTGCCACCAGTGATCCAGGAATCCACGAGCAGTACTTC
>NA|NA|TRBV6-5|TRBJ1-5
CASSYSRNQPQHF
TGTGCCAGCAGTTACTCCCGTAATCAGCCCCAGCATTTT
>NA|few|TRBV5-1|TRBJ2-1
CASSLGLAAMREQFF
TGCGCCAGCAGCTTAGGGCTAGCTGCGATGCGTGAGCAGTTCTTC
>NA|few|TRBV5-1|TRBJ2-3
CASSDGSLAADTQYF
TGCGCCAGCAGCGACGGGTCCCTCGCGGCAGATACGCAGTATTTT